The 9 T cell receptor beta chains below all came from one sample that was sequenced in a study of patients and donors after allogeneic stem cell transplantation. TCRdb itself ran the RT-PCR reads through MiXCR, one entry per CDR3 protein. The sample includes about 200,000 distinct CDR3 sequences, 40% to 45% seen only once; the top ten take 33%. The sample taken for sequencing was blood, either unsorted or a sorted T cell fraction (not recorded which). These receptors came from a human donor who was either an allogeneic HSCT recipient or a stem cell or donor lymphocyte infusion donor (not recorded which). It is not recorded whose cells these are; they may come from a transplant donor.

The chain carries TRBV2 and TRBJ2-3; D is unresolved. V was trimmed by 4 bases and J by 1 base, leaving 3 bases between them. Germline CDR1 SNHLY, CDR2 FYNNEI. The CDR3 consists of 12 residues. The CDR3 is CASSGGTDTQYF. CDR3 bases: TGTGCCAGCAGTGGGGGCACAGATACGCAGTATTTT.

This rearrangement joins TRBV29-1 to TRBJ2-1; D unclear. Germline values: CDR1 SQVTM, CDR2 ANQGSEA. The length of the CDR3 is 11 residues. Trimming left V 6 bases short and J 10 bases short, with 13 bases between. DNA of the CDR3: TGCAGCGTCGAGTTTGGGGTAGAGCAGTTCTTC. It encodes CSVEFGVEQFF.

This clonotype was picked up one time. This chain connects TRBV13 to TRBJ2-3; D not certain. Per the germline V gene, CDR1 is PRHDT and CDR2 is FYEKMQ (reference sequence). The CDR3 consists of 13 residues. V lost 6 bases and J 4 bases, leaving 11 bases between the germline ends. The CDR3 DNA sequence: TGTGCCAGCAGATCCGGAGTCGCAGATACGCAGTATTTT. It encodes CASRSGVADTQYF.

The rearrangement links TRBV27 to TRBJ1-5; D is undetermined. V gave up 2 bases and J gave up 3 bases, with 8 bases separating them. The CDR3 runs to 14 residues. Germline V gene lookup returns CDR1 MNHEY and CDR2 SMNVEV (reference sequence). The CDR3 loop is CASSLGQVNQPQHF. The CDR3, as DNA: TGTGCCAGCAGTTTAGGTCAGGTCAATCAGCCCCAGCATTTT.

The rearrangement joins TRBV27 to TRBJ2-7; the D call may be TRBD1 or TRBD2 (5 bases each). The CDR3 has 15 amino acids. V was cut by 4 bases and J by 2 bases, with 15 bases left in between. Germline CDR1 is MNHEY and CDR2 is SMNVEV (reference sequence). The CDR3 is CASSSLGTGTYEQYF. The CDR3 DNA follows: TGTGCCAGCAGTTCCCTTGGGACGGGGACCTACGAGCAGTACTTC.

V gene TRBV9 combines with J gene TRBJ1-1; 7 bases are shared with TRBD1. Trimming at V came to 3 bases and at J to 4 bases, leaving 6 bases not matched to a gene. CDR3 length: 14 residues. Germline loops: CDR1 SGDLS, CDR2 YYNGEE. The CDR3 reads CASSERGRGTEAFF. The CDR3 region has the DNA TGTGCCAGCAGCGAGAGGGGGCGAGGCACTGAAGCTTTCTTT.

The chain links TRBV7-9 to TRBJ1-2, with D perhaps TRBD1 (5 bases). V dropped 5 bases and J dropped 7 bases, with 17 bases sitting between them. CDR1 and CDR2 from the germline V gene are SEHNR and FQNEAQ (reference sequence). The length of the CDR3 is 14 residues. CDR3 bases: TGTGCCAGCAGCCCAGGAGGGGCCTCATTTGGCTACACCTTC. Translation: CASSPGGASFGYTF.

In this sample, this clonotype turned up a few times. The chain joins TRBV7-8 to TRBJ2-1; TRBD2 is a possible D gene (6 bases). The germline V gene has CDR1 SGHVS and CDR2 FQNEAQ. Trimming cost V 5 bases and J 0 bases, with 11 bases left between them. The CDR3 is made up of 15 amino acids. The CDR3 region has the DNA TGTGCCAGCAGCGATAGCGGTACCTCCTACAATGAGCAGTTCTTC. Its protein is CASSDSGTSYNEQFF.

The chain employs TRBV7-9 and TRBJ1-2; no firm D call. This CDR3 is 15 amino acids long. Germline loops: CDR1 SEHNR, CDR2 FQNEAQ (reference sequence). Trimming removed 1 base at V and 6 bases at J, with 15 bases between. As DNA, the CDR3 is TGTGCCAGCAGCTTAGGTGGCAGGAGATTTAATGGCTACACCTTC. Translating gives CASSLGGRRFNGYTF.